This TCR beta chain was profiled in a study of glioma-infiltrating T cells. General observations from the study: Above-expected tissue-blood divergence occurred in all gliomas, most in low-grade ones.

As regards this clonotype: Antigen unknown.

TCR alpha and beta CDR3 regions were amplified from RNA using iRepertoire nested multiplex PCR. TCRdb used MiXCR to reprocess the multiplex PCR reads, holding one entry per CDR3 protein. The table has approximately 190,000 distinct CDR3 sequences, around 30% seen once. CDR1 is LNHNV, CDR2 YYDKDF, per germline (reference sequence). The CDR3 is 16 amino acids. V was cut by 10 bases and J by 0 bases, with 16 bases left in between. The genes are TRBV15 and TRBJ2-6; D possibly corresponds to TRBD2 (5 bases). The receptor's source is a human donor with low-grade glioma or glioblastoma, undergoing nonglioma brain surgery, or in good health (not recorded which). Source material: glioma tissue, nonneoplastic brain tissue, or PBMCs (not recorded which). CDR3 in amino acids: CASRSDSNSGANVLTF. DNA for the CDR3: TGTGCCAGCAGGTCGGACTCCAACTCTGGGGCCAACGTCCTGACTTTC. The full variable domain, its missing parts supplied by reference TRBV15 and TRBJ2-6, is DAMVIQNPRYQVTQFGKPVTLSCSQTLNHNVMYWYQQKSSQAPKLLFHYYDKDFNNEADTPDNFQSRRPNTSFCFLDIRSPGLGDTAMYLCASRSDSNSGANVLTFGAGSRLTVL.